The 12 T cell receptor beta chains reported below all come from one sample, sequenced in a study of Tregs in tolerant kidney transplant recipients. Mixed chimerism was transient after nonmyeloablative marrow transplants from related graft donors. TCRdb keeps only in-frame clones here, not all; method: immunoSEQ multiplex PCR. The data contain 81,000 or so clones, 91% of them singletons. The specimen comprised CD4+ T cells from blood (PBMCs), sampled 24 months after the transplant. The receptors shown here come from a human patient who received a combined kidney and bone marrow transplant. Some T cells may be transferred from the graft donor.

The gene calls are TRBV18 and TRBJ1-2, with a possible D match to TRBD1 (6 bases). Trimming stripped 2 bases from V and 2 bases from J, with 12 bases between. CDR1 and CDR2 (germline): KGHSH, LQKENI. CDR3 length: 15 amino acids. The CDR3 protein is CASSPSPDRNYGYTF. The DNA for the CDR3 is TGTGCCAGCTCACCATCACCGGACAGAAACTATGGCTACACCTTC.

This clone has a single count. V is TRBV7-9 and J is TRBJ1-2; D may be TRBD1 (6 bases). Germline values: CDR1 SEHNR, CDR2 FQNEAQ (reference sequence). V lost 4 bases to trimming and J lost 8 bases, with 20 bases between them. The CDR3 is 15 residues long. CDR3 sequence reads: CASSSDLNRANGYTF. CDR3 coding DNA: TGTGCCAGCAGCTCTGATCTGAACAGGGCGAACGGCTACACCTTC. Variable domain in full (rest from reference TRBV7-9 and TRBJ1-2): DTGVSQNPRHKITKRGQNVTFRCDPISEHNRLYWYRQTLGQGPEFLTYFQNEAQLEKSRLLSDRFSAERPKGSFSTLEIQRTEQGDSAMYLCASSSDLNRANGYTFGSGTRLTVV.

V gene TRBV4-1 combines with J gene TRBJ2-2; no clear D gene. Germline assignment: CDR1 MGHRA and CDR2 YSYEKL. The CDR3 sequence is 15 residues long. V lost 0 bases, J lost 1 base, and 6 bases lay in between. CDR3 protein: CASSQDPRNTGELFF. The DNA for the CDR3 is TGCGCCAGCAGCCAAGACCCCAGGAACACCGGGGAGCTGTTTTTT.

The V and J genes are TRBV10-3 and TRBJ1-2, with a tentative D call TRBD1 (6 bases). The CDR3 consists of 15 residues. Germline-derived CDR1 and CDR2 are ENHRY and SYGVKD. With 3 bases removed from V and 4 bases from J, the gap between germline ends came to 15 bases. The CDR3 reads CAISDSGTSSYGYTF. CDR3 sequence (DNA): TGTGCCATCAGTGACTCCGGGACATCTTCCTATGGCTACACCTTC.

A word on this clone: One end of the junction varies from germline; a read error may be responsible. The rearrangement uses TRBV30 and TRBJ1-2; D gene ambiguous. CDR1 and CDR2 from the germline V gene are GTSNPN and SVGIG (reference sequence). CDR3 length: 14 amino acids. The CDR3 nucleotides are TGTGCCTGGAGCCCCGTCCCTCGAAACTTTGGCTACACCTTC. As protein: CAWSPVPRNFGYTF.

This chain uses TRBV7-9 with TRBJ1-3; possible D gene TRBD1, 6 bases. This CDR3 comprises 14 residues. Looked up from germline, CDR1 is SEHNR and CDR2 is FQNEAQ (reference sequence). Between the trimmed V and J ends, which lost 5 bases and 5 bases, there was a span of 13 bases. The CDR3 region has the DNA TGTGCCAGCAGCCTAGGACAGCCTAGAAACACCATATATTTT. As protein: CASSLGQPRNTIYF.

The gene calls are TRBV2 and TRBJ1-5; 8 bases align to TRBD1. The V gene end was trimmed by 5 bases and the J gene end by 2 bases; junction bases not matched to a gene: 14. Per germline, CDR1 SNHLY and CDR2 FYNNEI. CDR3 length: 18 amino acids. Here the CDR3 reads CASSHRQGTNWGNQPQHF. CDR3 nucleotide sequence: TGTGCCAGCAGTCATAGACAGGGGACAAATTGGGGCAATCAGCCCCAGCATTTT.

The V gene is TRBV28, the J gene TRBJ1-5, with D tentatively TRBD1 (6 bases). The CDR3 has 19 amino acids. V was pared by 7 bases and J by 3 bases, with 28 bases between. CDR1 MDHEN and CDR2 SYDVKM come from the germline V gene. The CDR3 loop reads CASTSYLPPPGVFNQPQHF. As DNA, the CDR3 is TGTGCCAGCACTTCCTACCTTCCCCCCCCAGGGGTTTTCAATCAGCCCCAGCATTTT.

The rearrangement joins TRBV4-3 to TRBJ2-1; 8 positions match TRBD2. The length of the CDR3 is 16 residues. Germline trimming cut 5 bases from V and 4 bases from J; bases unmatched to any gene: 10. Germline V gives CDR1 LGHNA, CDR2 YSLEER. For the CDR3, the DNA is TGCGCCAGCAGCACCCGACTAGCGCTTCGGTACAATGAGCAGTTCTTC. Protein sequence: CASSTRLALRYNEQFF.

The J gene is TRBJ2-7, the V gene TRBV4-1; possible D gene TRBD2, 5 bases. This CDR3 spans 17 amino acids. Germline CDR1 is MGHRA and CDR2 is YSYEKL. Between the trimmed V and J ends, which lost 1 base and 2 bases, there was a span of 18 bases. The CDR3 here is CASSQALRLSGTYEQYF. The CDR3 region has the DNA TGCGCCAGCAGCCAAGCCCTTAGACTATCGGGCACCTACGAGCAGTACTTC.

The genes are TRBV4-2 and TRBJ2-2; 10 bases map to TRBD2. CDR3 size: 18 residues. Germline values: CDR1 LGHNA, CDR2 YNFKEQ. J was trimmed by 0 bases and V by 0 bases; bases with no gene match: 4. The CDR3 spells CASSQEVAGGSNTGELFF. The CDR3 DNA sequence: TGTGCCAGCAGCCAAGAAGTAGCGGGGGGATCGAACACCGGGGAGCTGTTTTTT.

The genes are TRBV30 and TRBJ1-2; D is ambiguous. The CDR3 runs to 14 residues. V lost 0 bases to trimming and J lost 5 bases, with 13 bases between them. CDR1 GTSNPN and CDR2 SVGIG come from the germline V gene (reference sequence). The DNA for the CDR3 is TGTGCCTGGAGTGTACTATTTGGAGGGTATGGCTACACCTTC. Translating gives CAWSVLFGGYGYTF.